Following are 29 T cell receptor beta chains from one sample sequenced in a study of blood T cell repertoires in COVID-19. Produced via immunoSEQ multiplex PCR; TCRdb's table is partial and in-frame only. The sample has 250,000 to 300,000 clones, more than 85% seen once. Material for sequencing was peripheral blood. Receptor source: a man between 40 and 49 years old with acute or convalescent COVID-19.

The chain joins TRBV14 to TRBJ2-7, with 9 bases aligning to TRBD1. CDR1 and CDR2 (germline): SGHDN, FVKESK. This CDR3 is 15 amino acids long. V gave up 2 bases and J gave up 1 base; unmatched junction bases: 3. The CDR3 here is CASSQWTGASYEQYF. CDR3 nucleotides: TGTGCCAGCAGCCAATGGACAGGGGCGTCCTACGAGCAGTACTTC.

The DNA for the CDR3 is TGTGCCAGCACCGAAAGCGGTCAGCCCCAGCATTTT. Protein product: CASTESGQPQHF. This chain uses TRBV2 with TRBJ1-5; D remains unclear. The CDR3 covers 12 residues. Looked up from germline, CDR1 is SNHLY and CDR2 is FYNNEI. V lost 7 bases, J lost 6 bases, and 10 bases lay in between.

V is TRBV7-6 and J is TRBJ2-2, with D tentatively TRBD1 (5 bases). The V end lost 0 bases, the J end lost 6 bases, and 8 bases lay between the germline ends. CDR1 is SGHVS, CDR2 FNYEAQ, per germline. This CDR3 comprises 14 residues. The CDR3 region is CASSLARVSGELFF. CDR3 nucleotide sequence: TGTGCCAGCAGCTTAGCCAGGGTGTCCGGGGAGCTGTTTTTT. Full variable domain (missing parts from reference TRBV7-6 and TRBJ2-2): GAGVSQSPRYKVTKRGQDVALRCDPISGHVSLYWYRQALGQGPEFLTYFNYEAQQDKSGLPNDRFSAERPEGSISTLTIQRTEQRDSAMYRCASSLARVSGELFFGEGSRLTVL.

The chain couples TRBV11-1 to TRBJ2-7; D is undetermined. The CDR3 sequence is 12 residues long. Trimming cost V 5 bases and J 4 bases, with 9 bases left between them. The germline gives CDR1 SGHAT, CDR2 FQDESV (reference sequence). The DNA for the CDR3 is TGTGCCAGCAGCCCAGACACTTACGAGCAGTACTTC. It specifies CASSPDTYEQYF.

The gene calls are TRBV2 and TRBJ2-7; D is perhaps TRBD1 (5 bases). V lost 6 bases to trimming and J lost 4 bases, with 10 bases between them. Germline V gene lookup returns CDR1 SNHLY and CDR2 FYNNEI. The CDR3 consists of 12 residues. This CDR3 reads CASRTEGYEQYF. The CDR3 nucleotides read TGTGCCAGCAGGACAGAAGGATACGAGCAGTACTTC.

The V gene is TRBV3-1 (or the pseudogene TRBV3-2), the J gene TRBJ2-7; D remains ambiguous. V was cut by 0 bases and J by 1 base, with 7 bases left in between. There are 14 residues in the CDR3. Per germline, CDR1 LGHDT and CDR2 YNNKEL (reference sequence). CDR3 nucleotides: TGTGCCAGCAGCCAAGATTACGGGTCCTACGAGCAGTACTTC. Protein product: CASSQDYGSYEQYF.

V and J are TRBV3-1 (or the pseudogene TRBV3-2) and TRBJ1-1, with D perhaps matching TRBD1 (6 bases). The germline V gene encodes CDR1 LGHDT and CDR2 YNNKEL (reference sequence). The CDR3 has 15 amino acids. The germline V and J ends were trimmed by 1 base and 2 bases, with 11 bases remaining between them. DNA for the CDR3: TGTGCCAGCAGCCAAGCCGCGACAGGAAACACTGAAGCTTTCTTT. This codes for CASSQAATGNTEAFF.

The chain is built from TRBV5-1 and TRBJ2-7, with 7 bases aligning to TRBD2. Germline V CDR1 and CDR2: SGHRS, YFSETQ. V dropped 5 bases and J dropped 1; count of bases not matched to a gene: 6. The CDR3 loop spans 14 amino acids. In DNA form, the CDR3 reads TGCGCCAGCAGGCAAACTAGCGCATCCTACGAGCAGTACTTC. This translates into CASRQTSASYEQYF.

The V and J genes are TRBV5-1 and TRBJ1-4; 10 nucleotides line up with TRBD1. The CDR3 has 15 amino acids. The germline gives CDR1 SGHRS, CDR2 YFSETQ. V shed 4 bases and J 6 bases; nucleotides not matched to a gene: 6. The CDR3 coding sequence is TGCGCCAGCAGCAGCCGAGGACAGGGGGATGAAAAACTGTTTTTT. Residues: CASSSRGQGDEKLFF. Drawing the rest from reference TRBV5-1 and TRBJ1-4, the complete variable domain is KAGVTQTPRYLIKTRGQQVTLSCSPISGHRSVSWYQQTPGQGLQFLFEYFSETQRNKGNFPGRFSGRQFSNSRSEMNVSTLELGDSALYLCASSSRGQGDEKLFFGSGTQLSVL.

The V gene is TRBV7-9, the J gene TRBJ2-1; D may be TRBD1 (5 bases). Germline assignment: CDR1 SEHNR and CDR2 FQNEAQ (reference sequence). V lost 5 bases to trimming and J lost 9 bases, with 20 bases between them. CDR3 size: 15 residues. CDR3 coding DNA: TGTGCCAGCAGCCCCGGCCTGGGCCCCCAGGGTGAGCAGTTCTTC. Translating it yields CASSPGLGPQGEQFF.

V and J are TRBV19 and TRBJ1-4, with a tentative D call TRBD1 (6 bases). The CDR3 consists of 13 residues. V dropped 2 bases and J dropped 8 bases, with 9 bases sitting between them. Germline CDR1 and CDR2: LNHDA and SQIVND (reference sequence). CDR3 nucleotide sequence: TGTGCCAGTAGTATAACCAGGGGAGAAAAACTGTTTTTT. It encodes CASSITRGEKLFF.

The genes are TRBV6-5 and TRBJ2-1; 7 bases are a match to TRBD1. Germline V gene data show CDR1 as MNHEY and CDR2 as SVGAGI. The CDR3 contains 14 residues. Trimming removed 0 bases from V and 9 bases from J; junction bases left unmatched: 5. CDR3 in DNA: TGTGCCAGCAGTTACTCTACAGGGGTCGGTGAGCAGTTCTTC. Translated: CASSYSTGVGEQFF.

The rearrangement uses TRBV7-2 and TRBJ1-5; the match to TRBD1 covers 7 bases. The CDR3 length is 15 residues. CDR1 and CDR2 from the germline V gene are SGHTA and FQGNSA. Trimming took 2 bases from V and 4 from J; bases not matched to a gene: 5. CDR3 in amino acids: CASSLSPTGNQPQHF. Here the CDR3 DNA reads TGTGCCAGCAGCTTATCCCCGACAGGGAATCAGCCCCAGCATTTT.

The J gene is TRBJ1-2, the V gene TRBV5-4; TRBD1 matches at 9 bases. With V trimmed by 3 bases and J by 2 bases, 2 bases remained unmatched. Germline CDR1 and CDR2: SGHNT and YYREEE (reference sequence). The CDR3 totals 14 residues. The CDR3 protein is CASSSGTGNYGYTF. The CDR3 DNA reads as TGTGCCAGCAGCTCTGGGACAGGGAACTATGGCTACACCTTC.

The chain couples TRBV27 to TRBJ2-2, with 11 bases that match TRBD2. Germline assignment: CDR1 MNHEY and CDR2 SMNVEV (reference sequence). CDR3 length equals 15 residues. Trimming removed 5 bases from V and 5 bases from J; junction bases left unmatched: 4. The chain's CDR3 is CASSDLAGGTGELFF. The CDR3 DNA sequence: TGTGCCAGCAGTGACCTAGCGGGGGGAACCGGGGAGCTGTTTTTT.

The chain carries TRBV4-2 and TRBJ1-2; D may be TRBD1 (5 bases). The V and J ends lost 1 base and 5 bases respectively, with 14 bases between them. Germline-derived CDR1 and CDR2 are LGHNA and YNFKEQ. This CDR3 region has 15 residues. The CDR3 sequence is CASSQVPETVYGYTF. The DNA of the CDR3 is TGTGCCAGCAGCCAAGTCCCCGAGACAGTTTATGGCTACACCTTC.

The chain recombines TRBV9 with TRBJ1-3, with D possibly matching TRBD1 (6 bases). The CDR3 runs 17 residues. V was trimmed by 3 bases and J by 0 bases, leaving 16 bases between them. Germline assignment: CDR1 SGDLS and CDR2 YYNGEE. The CDR3 sequence: CASSESTGAGSGNTIYF. CDR3 in DNA: TGTGCCAGCAGCGAATCGACAGGCGCCGGCTCTGGAAACACCATATATTTT.

This chain uses TRBV6-5 with TRBJ1-2; maybe TRBD1 (5 bases). This CDR3 has 13 residues. Trimming cost V 6 bases and J 8 bases, with 16 bases left between them. Germline assignment: CDR1 MNHEY and CDR2 SVGAGI. CDR3 DNA sequence: TGTGCCAGCAGCCGTGGGGCTCAGATCGGCTACACCTTC. It codes for CASSRGAQIGYTF.

This sequence joins TRBV7-6 and TRBJ2-2; D might be TRBD2 (5 bases). Germline V gene data show CDR1 as SGHVS and CDR2 as FNYEAQ. Trimming took off 1 base at V and 8 bases at J, with 17 bases between the two ends. This CDR3 region has 16 residues. The CDR3 sequence is CASSLEGGSAAGELFF. The CDR3, as DNA: TGTGCCAGCAGCTTAGAGGGCGGGTCGGCAGCTGGGGAGCTGTTTTTT.

This chain links TRBV4-2 with TRBJ2-1; the match to TRBD2 covers 7 bases. This CDR3 has 16 residues. Germline V gene data show CDR1 as LGHNA and CDR2 as YNFKEQ. J gave up 4 bases and V 0 bases, and 6 bases lay outside the gene matches. CDR3 sequence (DNA): TGTGCCAGCAGCCAAGATGAGAGCGGGGCTTACAATGAGCAGTTCTTC. The encoded protein is CASSQDESGAYNEQFF.

This sequence joins TRBV19 and TRBJ2-1, with 9 bases lining up with TRBD2. The CDR3 is 14 amino acids. The V and J ends lost 3 bases and 5 bases, in that order; junction bases with no gene match: 2. Germline assignment: CDR1 LNHDA and CDR2 SQIVND (reference sequence). This CDR3 is CASSIGTSHNEQFF. In nucleotides, the CDR3 is TGTGCCAGTAGTATCGGGACTAGCCACAATGAGCAGTTCTTC.

The chain links TRBV12-5 to TRBJ1-5; D not resolved. Germline values: CDR1 LGHNT, CDR2 FRNRAP. The CDR3 has 14 residues. V lost 2 bases and J lost 6, with 11 bases in between. The CDR3 spells CASGLSDGGQPQHF. CDR3 nucleotides: TGTGCTAGTGGTTTGTCTGATGGCGGTCAGCCCCAGCATTTT.

CDR3 coding DNA: TGCAGCGTGGCCTCGGGACAGACTAATTCACCCCTCCACTTT. Translation: CSVASGQTNSPLHF. The chain combines TRBV29-1 with TRBJ1-6; 7 bases agree with TRBD1. In germline, CDR1 is SQVTM, CDR2 ANQGSEA. The V and J ends lost 6 bases and 6 bases, in that order; junction bases with no gene match: 8. There are 14 residues in the CDR3.

The chain employs TRBV4-2 and TRBJ1-6; possibly TRBD1 for D (5 bases). The CDR3 sequence is 13 residues long. V was clipped by 4 bases and J by 9 bases, with 10 bases between them. The V gene's germline CDR1 is LGHNA and CDR2 YNFKEQ. The CDR3: CASSPNGGSPLHF. The CDR3, as DNA: TGTGCCAGCAGCCCGAACGGGGGTTCACCCCTCCACTTT.

The rearrangement links TRBV2 to TRBJ1-1; D not certain. Trimming left V 8 bases short and J 4 bases short, with 17 bases between. Germline-derived CDR1 and CDR2 are SNHLY and FYNNEI. CDR3 length equals 14 residues. The CDR3 here is CASSRVTAGTEAFF. The DNA for the CDR3 is TGTGCCAGCTCCCGGGTGACGGCGGGCACTGAAGCTTTCTTT.

J is TRBJ1-2 and V is TRBV30; D perhaps matches TRBD1 (6 bases). The germline V and J ends were trimmed by 2 bases and 8 bases, with 15 bases remaining between them. This CDR3 contains 13 residues. The germline V gene encodes CDR1 GTSNPN and CDR2 SVGIG (reference sequence). The CDR3 reads CAWSSQGHDGYTF. The CDR3 DNA reads as TGTGCCTGGAGTTCCCAGGGACATGACGGCTACACCTTC.

The V and J genes are TRBV18 and TRBJ2-3; D gene uncertain. Germline V CDR1 and CDR2: KGHSH, LQKENI. V gave up 3 bases and J gave up 3 bases, with 4 bases separating them. The CDR3 contains 12 residues. In DNA, the CDR3 is TGTGCCAGCTCACCTAGAACAGATACGCAGTATTTT. Translating it yields CASSPRTDTQYF.

The genes are TRBV12-3 or TRBV12-4 and TRBJ1-2; 8 bases match TRBD1. After removal of 4 bases from V and 7 bases from J, the junction contained 5 bases not matched to a gene. The CDR3 sequence is 13 residues long. Here the CDR3 DNA reads TGTGCCAGCAGTTCGCAGGGGGCGGGTGGCTACACCTTC. The encoded protein is CASSSQGAGGYTF.

CDR3: CASSRKGPRDRGYEQYF. CDR3 in DNA: TGTGCCAGCAGTCGCAAGGGCCCCCGGGACAGGGGCTACGAGCAGTACTTC. The chain links TRBV3-1 (or the pseudogene TRBV3-2) to TRBJ2-7; 10 positions agree with TRBD1. The CDR3 extends over 17 amino acids. Germline-derived CDR1 and CDR2 are LGHDT and YNNKEL (reference sequence). J was trimmed by 3 bases and V by 6 bases; bases with no gene match: 14.